The 9 T cell receptor beta chains presented below share a single source sample, sequenced in a study of technical replicates of blood from several donors. Here immunoSEQ multiplex PCR was the method, and the copy in TCRdb shows in-frame clones only, minus some. In the table there are around 80,000 clones, 95% to 97% of which are singletons. The sequenced material came from T cells isolated from PBMCs. These receptors were taken from a human donor in good health.

The genes are TRBV28 and TRBJ2-3; perhaps TRBD1 as D (6 bases). The CDR3 consists of 14 residues. V lost 5 bases and J 3 bases, leaving 12 bases between the germline ends. The germline gives CDR1 MDHEN, CDR2 SYDVKM. The CDR3 is CASSLRGQTDTQYF. The CDR3 DNA reads TGTGCCAGCAGTCTTCGTGGACAGACAGATACGCAGTATTTT.

This chain uses TRBV7-3 with TRBJ2-2; no clear D. The V gene's germline CDR1 is SGHTA and CDR2 FQGTGA. The CDR3 totals 13 residues. V lost 3 bases and J 0 bases, leaving 2 bases between the germline ends. In nucleotides, the CDR3 is TGTGCCAGCAGCTTTACGAACACCGGGGAGCTGTTTTTT. This encodes CASSFTNTGELFF. Using reference TRBV7-3 and TRBJ2-2 for the parts outside the CDR3, the full variable domain is GAGVSQTPSNKVTEKGKYVELRCDPISGHTALYWYRQSLGQGPEFLIYFQGTGAADDSGLPNDRFFAVRPEGSVSTLKIQRTERGDSAVYLCASSFTNTGELFFGEGSRLTVL.

The chain couples TRBV5-1 to TRBJ2-3, with a possible D match to TRBD2 (5 bases). Trimming cost V 4 bases and J 0 bases, with 9 bases left between them. This CDR3 region has 14 residues. The germline CDR1 and CDR2 sequences are SGHRS and YFSETQ. The CDR3 reads CASSDPGSTDTQYF. The CDR3, as DNA: TGCGCCAGCAGCGACCCGGGAAGCACAGATACGCAGTATTTT. Combining the CDR3 with reference TRBV5-1 and TRBJ2-3 gives the whole variable domain KAGVTQTPRYLIKTRGQQVTLSCSPISGHRSVSWYQQTPGQGLQFLFEYFSETQRNKGNFPGRFSGRQFSNSRSEMNVSTLELGDSALYLCASSDPGSTDTQYFGPGTRLTVL.

This clone has only one observation. V is TRBV2 and J is TRBJ2-6; a weak D match, TRBD1 (6 bases). CDR1 is SNHLY and CDR2 is FYNNEI in the germline V gene. V gave up 3 bases and J gave up 0 bases, with 12 bases separating them. This CDR3 has 17 residues. The CDR3 spells CASSDGGDLSGANVLTF. DNA of the CDR3: TGTGCCAGCAGTGATGGGGGCGATCTCTCTGGGGCCAACGTCCTGACTTTC.

V gene TRBV25-1 combines with J gene TRBJ2-1; 8 bases are a match to TRBD2. V lost 7 bases and J lost 5; bases outside the gene matches: 7. Germline loops: CDR1 MGHDK, CDR2 SYGVNS. The CDR3 is made up of 14 amino acids. Here the CDR3 DNA reads TGTGCCAGCACGTTAGCGGGAAGTGACAATGAGCAGTTCTTC. This gives the protein CASTLAGSDNEQFF.

Of note for this clone: Other DNA sequences within the sample encode an identical CDR3. The gene calls are TRBV9 and TRBJ1-2, with D uncertain. This CDR3 region has 14 residues. The ends were cut back, 0 bases at V and 0 bases at J, with 6 bases in the middle. Germline assignment: CDR1 SGDLS and CDR2 YYNGEE. The CDR3 sequence is CASSVGAANYGYTF. The CDR3 DNA reads TGTGCCAGCAGCGTAGGCGCGGCTAACTATGGCTACACCTTC. The variable domain in full, with the rest retrieved from reference TRBV9 and TRBJ1-2, is DSGVTQTPKHLITATGQRVTLRCSPRSGDLSVYWYQQSLDQGLQFLIQYYNGEERAKGNILERFSAQQFPDLHSELNLSSLELGDSALYFCASSVGAANYGYTFGSGTRLTVV.

This clone showed up just once. This chain links TRBV5-1 with TRBJ1-4, with 7 positions matching TRBD1. CDR3 size: 15 residues. Germline V gives CDR1 SGHRS, CDR2 YFSETQ. Trimming took 0 bases from V and 7 from J; bases not matched to a gene: 6. CDR3 loop: CASSLEEGASEKLFF. CDR3 nucleotide sequence: TGCGCCAGCAGCTTGGAGGAGGGGGCGAGTGAAAAACTGTTTTTT. Full variable domain (missing parts from reference TRBV5-1 and TRBJ1-4): KAGVTQTPRYLIKTRGQQVTLSCSPISGHRSVSWYQQTPGQGLQFLFEYFSETQRNKGNFPGRFSGRQFSNSRSEMNVSTLELGDSALYLCASSLEEGASEKLFFGSGTQLSVL.

This rearrangement joins TRBV2 to TRBJ1-1; no reliable D call. This CDR3 comprises 10 residues. Germline V gives CDR1 SNHLY, CDR2 FYNNEI. Trimming removed 10 bases from V and 8 bases from J, with 11 bases in between. The CDR3 is CANLGREAFF. CDR3 bases: TGTGCCAACCTAGGTCGGGAAGCTTTCTTT.

The chain couples TRBV10-3 to TRBJ2-7; 8 bases agree with TRBD1. CDR3 size: 14 residues. The germline V gene has CDR1 ENHRY and CDR2 SYGVKD. The J segment lost 1 base and the V segment lost 3 bases, leaving 2 bases of the junction unmatched. CDR3 region: CAISDGTGSYEQYF. The CDR3 bases are TGTGCCATCAGTGACGGGACAGGATCCTACGAGCAGTACTTC.